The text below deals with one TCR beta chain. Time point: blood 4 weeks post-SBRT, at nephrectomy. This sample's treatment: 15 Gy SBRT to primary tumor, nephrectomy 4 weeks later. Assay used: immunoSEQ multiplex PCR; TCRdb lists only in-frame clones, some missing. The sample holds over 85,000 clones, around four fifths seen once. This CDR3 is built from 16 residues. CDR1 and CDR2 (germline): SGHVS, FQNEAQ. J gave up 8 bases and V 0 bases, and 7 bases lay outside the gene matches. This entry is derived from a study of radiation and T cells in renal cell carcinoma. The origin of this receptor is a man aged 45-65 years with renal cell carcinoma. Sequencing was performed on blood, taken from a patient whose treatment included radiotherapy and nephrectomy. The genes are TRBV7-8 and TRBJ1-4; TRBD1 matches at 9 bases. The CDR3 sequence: CASSLARGQGYEKLFF. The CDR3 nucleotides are TGTGCCAGCAGCTTAGCGCGGGGACAGGGCTACGAAAAACTGTTTTTT.